This T cell receptor beta chain was captured by sequencing in a study of control samples from healthy donors and cancer patients. J was trimmed by 3 bases and V by 4 bases; bases with no gene match: 11. CDR1 is MNHEY, CDR2 SVGEGT, per germline. CDR3 length: 17 amino acids. Here immunoSEQ multiplex PCR was the method, and the copy in TCRdb shows in-frame clones only, minus some. This sample yields some 95,000 clones, of which 88% are seen a single time; roughly an eighth belongs to the top ten. Sequencing was performed on blood. The source of this sequence is a man between 25 and 39 years old in good health. The V and J genes are TRBV6-2 or TRBV6-3 and TRBJ2-1; 8 bases are shared with TRBD2. The CDR3 DNA follows: TGTGCCAGCAGTTCTCCAGCGGGAGTGGACCTCTACAATGAGCAGTTCTTC. Protein: CASSSPAGVDLYNEQFF.